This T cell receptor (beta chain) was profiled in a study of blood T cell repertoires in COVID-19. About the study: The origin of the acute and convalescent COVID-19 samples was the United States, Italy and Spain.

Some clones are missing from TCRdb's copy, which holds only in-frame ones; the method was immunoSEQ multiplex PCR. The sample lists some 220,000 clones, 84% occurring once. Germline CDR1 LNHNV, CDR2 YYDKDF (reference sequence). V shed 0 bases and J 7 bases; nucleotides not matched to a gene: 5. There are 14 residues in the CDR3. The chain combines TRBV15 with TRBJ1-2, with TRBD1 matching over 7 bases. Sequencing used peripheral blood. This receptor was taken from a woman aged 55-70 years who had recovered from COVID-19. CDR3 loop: CATSRDRGIVGYTF. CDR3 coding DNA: TGTGCCACCAGCAGAGACAGGGGGATTGTTGGCTACACCTTC.